Below, one TCR beta chain is given with its context. Germline V gene sequence: CDR1 LNHDA, CDR2 SQIVND (reference sequence). The CDR3 is 14 amino acids. V was clipped by 4 bases and J by 2 bases; unmatched bases: 5. The sample belongs to a study of identical twins. cDNA molecules carried unique molecular identifiers, and template switching added a universal primer site. One entry per CDR3 protein results from TCRdb running MiXCR on the 5' RACE reads. The sample shows about 720,000 distinct CDR3 sequences, under 9% of them seen only once. These same records also appear under a second study, on yellow fever vaccine responses in identical twins.

The rearrangement uses TRBV19 and TRBJ2-7, with 7 nucleotides matching TRBD2. This clonotype originated in a woman between 18 and 29 years old in good health. The sample taken for sequencing was PBMCs. CDR3 region: CASSRAGPTYEQYF. DNA for the CDR3: TGTGCCAGTAGTAGAGCGGGGCCCACCTACGAGCAGTACTTC.